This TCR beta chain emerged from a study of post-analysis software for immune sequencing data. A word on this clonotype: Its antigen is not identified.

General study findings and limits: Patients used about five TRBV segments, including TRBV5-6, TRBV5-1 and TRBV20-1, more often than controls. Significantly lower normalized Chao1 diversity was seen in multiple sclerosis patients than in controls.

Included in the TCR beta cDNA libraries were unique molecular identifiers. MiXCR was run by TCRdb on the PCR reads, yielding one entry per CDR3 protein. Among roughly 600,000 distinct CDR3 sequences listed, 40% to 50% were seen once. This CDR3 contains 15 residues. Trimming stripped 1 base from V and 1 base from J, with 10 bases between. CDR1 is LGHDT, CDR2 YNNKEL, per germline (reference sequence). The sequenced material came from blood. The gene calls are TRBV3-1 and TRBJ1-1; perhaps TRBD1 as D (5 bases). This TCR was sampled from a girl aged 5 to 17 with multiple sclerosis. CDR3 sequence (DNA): TGTGCCAGCAGCCAAGGGACCAGGGCGAACACTGAAGCTTTCTTT. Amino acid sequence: CASSQGTRANTEAFF.